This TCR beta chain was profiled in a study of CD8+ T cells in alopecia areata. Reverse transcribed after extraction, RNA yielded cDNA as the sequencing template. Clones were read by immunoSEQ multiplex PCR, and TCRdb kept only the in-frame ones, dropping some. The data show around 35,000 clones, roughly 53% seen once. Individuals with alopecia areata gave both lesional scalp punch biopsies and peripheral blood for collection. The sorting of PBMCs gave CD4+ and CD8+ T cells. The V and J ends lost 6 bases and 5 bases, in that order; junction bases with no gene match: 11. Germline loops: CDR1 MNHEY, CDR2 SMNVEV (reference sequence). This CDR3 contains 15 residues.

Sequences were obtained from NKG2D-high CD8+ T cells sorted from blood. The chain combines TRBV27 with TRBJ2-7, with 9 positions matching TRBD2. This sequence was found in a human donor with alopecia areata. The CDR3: CASSLRGGRGNEQYF. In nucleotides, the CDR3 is TGTGCCAGCAGCCTGAGGGGCGGGAGGGGAAACGAGCAGTACTTC.